Presented here are 24 T cell receptor beta chains from one specimen sequenced in a study of shared clonotypes between healthy human individuals. Using immunoSEQ multiplex PCR, the repertoire was profiled, and TCRdb retains in-frame clones only, with some absent. This sample has roughly 1,100,000 clones, with around 75% found just once. Sequencing was carried out using memory CD4+ T cells sorted from blood. Subset in this sample: CD45RA-negative fraction. These receptors were collected from a man aged 18 to 30 in good health.

The J gene is TRBJ2-5, the V gene TRBV5-4, with D possibly matching TRBD1 (5 bases). This CDR3 region has 14 residues. Trimming left V 0 bases short and J 3 bases short, with 9 bases between. Looked up from germline, CDR1 is SGHNT and CDR2 is YYREEE (reference sequence). CDR3 DNA sequence: TGTGCCAGCAGCTTGGGGACACAGAAAGAGACCCAGTACTTC. This translates into CASSLGTQKETQYF.

This clone was observed a few times. This chain connects TRBV5-4 to TRBJ1-1; no clear D. Per germline, CDR1 SGHNT and CDR2 YYREEE (reference sequence). V lost 0 bases to trimming and J lost 4 bases, with 13 bases between them. The CDR3 is made up of 15 amino acids. Here the CDR3 reads CASSLESTISTEAFF. CDR3 in DNA: TGTGCCAGCAGCTTGGAGAGTACGATTAGCACTGAAGCTTTCTTT.

This rearrangement joins TRBV5-1 to TRBJ1-2; D may be TRBD1 (6 bases). CDR1 is SGHRS, CDR2 YFSETQ, per germline. Deletions cut 3 bases from V and 4 bases from J, with 13 bases between. This CDR3 contains 14 residues. CDR3 bases: TGCGCCAGCAGCTCCACAGGGATGGTCTATGGCTACACCTTC. Translated, it gives CASSSTGMVYGYTF.

As regards this clone: Other DNA variants within this sample encode the same CDR3. The chain combines TRBV5-1 with TRBJ1-1; D is uncertain. Trimming removed 0 bases at V and 1 base at J, with 7 bases between. The CDR3 sequence is 14 residues long. Germline V gene sequence: CDR1 SGHRS, CDR2 YFSETQ. CDR3 region: CASSLVGANTEAFF. CDR3 in DNA: TGCGCCAGCAGCTTGGTAGGTGCGAACACTGAAGCTTTCTTT. The full variable domain, its missing parts supplied by reference TRBV5-1 and TRBJ1-1, is KAGVTQTPRYLIKTRGQQVTLSCSPISGHRSVSWYQQTPGQGLQFLFEYFSETQRNKGNFPGRFSGRQFSNSRSEMNVSTLELGDSALYLCASSLVGANTEAFFGQGTRLTVV.

This clone was counted once. This sequence joins TRBV5-1 and TRBJ2-3; 8 positions match TRBD2. The germline CDR1 and CDR2 sequences are SGHRS and YFSETQ. This CDR3 contains 16 residues. V lost 4 bases, J lost 4 bases, and 11 bases stayed unmatched. CDR3 amino acids: CASSAVSGSGADTQYF. For the CDR3, the DNA is TGCGCCAGCAGCGCCGTCAGCGGGAGTGGAGCAGATACGCAGTATTTT.

The genes are TRBV9 and TRBJ2-1, with D perhaps TRBD2 (6 bases). Between the trimmed V and J ends, which lost 4 bases and 7 bases, there was a span of 24 bases. CDR3 size: 17 residues. The germline V gene encodes CDR1 SGDLS and CDR2 YYNGEE. CDR3 in DNA: TGTGCCAGCAGCCAGATCCCCATCCTCGGGGGTACTAATGAGCAGTTCTTC. Protein product: CASSQIPILGGTNEQFF.

The V call is TRBV4-3, the J call TRBJ1-2; TRBD1 aligns across 7 bases. V lost 2 bases and J lost 8; bases outside the gene matches: 8. The germline V gene encodes CDR1 LGHNA and CDR2 YSLEER. This CDR3 spans 14 amino acids. The CDR3 sequence is CASSQNSGQAGYTF. The CDR3 region has the DNA TGCGCCAGCAGCCAAAACAGCGGACAGGCCGGCTACACCTTC.

This chain joins TRBV28 and TRBJ1-2, with TRBD1 identical over 7 bases. The CDR3 is 14 amino acids. CDR1 and CDR2 from the germline V gene are MDHEN and SYDVKM. J was trimmed by 4 bases and V by 4 bases; bases with no gene match: 6. The CDR3 DNA reads as TGTGCCAGCAGTTCTTACAGGGGAAGCTATGGCTACACCTTC. It translates to CASSSYRGSYGYTF.

The chain is built from TRBV29-1 and TRBJ1-2; D call uncertain. The germline V and J ends were trimmed by 7 bases and 5 bases, with 11 bases remaining between them. Germline values: CDR1 SQVTM, CDR2 ANQGSEA. This CDR3 comprises 11 residues. The CDR3 loop is CSALGVYGYTF. CDR3 bases: TGCAGCGCCCTAGGTGTTTATGGCTACACCTTC.

This clone was detected only a few times. The genes are TRBV4-1 and TRBJ2-1; the match to TRBD2 covers 9 bases. Unmatched junction bases numbered 8, after V lost 0 bases and J lost 5 bases. CDR1 is MGHRA and CDR2 is YSYEKL in the germline V gene. The CDR3 length is 17 residues. CDR3: CASSQEGRGLANNEQFF. The DNA for the CDR3 is TGCGCCAGCAGCCAAGAGGGGAGGGGACTAGCCAACAATGAGCAGTTCTTC.

This chain connects TRBV7-9 to TRBJ1-4, with unresolved D. Germline V gene data show CDR1 as SEHNR and CDR2 as FQNEAQ (reference sequence). CDR3 length: 14 amino acids. Trimming stripped 1 base from V and 4 bases from J, with 7 bases between. The CDR3: CASSLGENNEKLFF. CDR3 DNA sequence: TGTGCCAGCAGCTTAGGAGAAAATAATGAAAAACTGTTTTTT.

The chain couples TRBV29-1 to TRBJ2-5; D ambiguous. The CDR3 extends over 11 amino acids. Germline-derived CDR1 and CDR2 are SQVTM and ANQGSEA. V was clipped by 0 bases and J by 6 bases, with 5 bases between them. As DNA, the CDR3 is TGCAGCGTTGAAGATCGTAAGACCCAGTACTTC. This translates into CSVEDRKTQYF. Together with reference TRBV29-1 and TRBJ2-5, the CDR3 gives the full variable domain: SAVISQKPSRDICQRGTSLTIQCQVDSQVTMMFWYRQQPGQSLTLIATANQGSEATYESGFVIDKFPISRPNLTFSTLTVSNMSPEDSSIYLCSVEDRKTQYFGPGTRLLVL.

The V and J genes are TRBV19 and TRBJ1-4; D gene ambiguous. Trimming shortened V by 7 bases and J by 8 bases, and 20 bases separated the two germline ends. The CDR3 covers 15 residues. Germline V gene sequence: CDR1 LNHDA, CDR2 SQIVND (reference sequence). The CDR3: CASKRTASYQEKLFF. In nucleotides, the CDR3 is TGTGCCAGTAAACGTACCGCCTCCTACCAGGAAAAACTGTTTTTT.

The chain joins TRBV6-5 to TRBJ1-2; TRBD1 matches at 7 bases. V lost 5 bases and J lost 5; bases outside the gene matches: 5. The germline V gene encodes CDR1 MNHEY and CDR2 SVGAGI. The CDR3 is made up of 13 amino acids. The CDR3 region has the DNA TGTGCCAGCAGTCTGGACAGGTATTATGGCTACACCTTC. This codes for CASSLDRYYGYTF.

The chain uses TRBV5-4 and TRBJ1-1; D not resolved. Trimming took 4 bases from V and 0 from J, leaving 16 bases between them. CDR1 SGHNT and CDR2 YYREEE come from the germline V gene (reference sequence). The CDR3 is 16 amino acids. The DNA of the CDR3 is TGTGCCAGCAGCAATGGCGGGGTTCACATGAACACTGAAGCTTTCTTT. Translating gives CASSNGGVHMNTEAFF. Combining the CDR3 with reference TRBV5-4 and TRBJ1-1 gives the whole variable domain ETGVTQSPTHLIKTRGQQVTLRCSSQSGHNTVSWYQQALGQGPQFIFQYYREEENGRGNFPPRFSGLQFPNYSSELNVNALELDDSALYLCASSNGGVHMNTEAFFGQGTRLTVV.

DNA for the CDR3: TGTGCCAGCAGCTCTTCACAGATCTCTGGAAACACCATATATTTT. Protein: CASSSSQISGNTIYF. The rearrangement joins TRBV7-2 to TRBJ1-3; D remains ambiguous. This CDR3 is built from 15 residues. The germline gives CDR1 SGHTA, CDR2 FQGNSA. Trimming removed 4 bases at V and 0 bases at J, with 10 bases between.

J is TRBJ2-7 and V is TRBV7-9; the D is unclear. The CDR3 extends over 12 amino acids. Germline CDR1 reads SEHNR; CDR2 reads FQNEAQ (reference sequence). Trimming took 5 bases from V and 7 from J, leaving 12 bases between them. The CDR3 DNA reads TGTGCCAGCAGCCAGAGGCTCGAGGAGCAGTACTTC. Translation: CASSQRLEEQYF. The full variable domain, in which reference TRBV7-9 and TRBJ2-7 provide the parts outside the CDR3, is DTGVSQNPRHKITKRGQNVTFRCDPISEHNRLYWYRQTLGQGPEFLTYFQNEAQLEKSRLLSDRFSAERPKGSFSTLEIQRTEQGDSAMYLCASSQRLEEQYFGPGTRLTVT.

This chain connects TRBV27 to TRBJ1-6, with TRBD1 matching over 11 bases. The V gene's germline CDR1 is MNHEY and CDR2 SMNVEV (reference sequence). Unmatched junction bases numbered 6, after V lost 6 bases and J lost 5 bases. CDR3 length: 16 residues. The CDR3 loop is CASRDRGQWDNSPLHF. CDR3 nucleotides: TGTGCCAGCAGGGACAGGGGGCAGTGGGATAATTCACCCCTCCACTTT.

The rearrangement uses TRBV9 and TRBJ2-7; 10 bases agree with TRBD1. Germline V lookup: CDR1 SGDLS, CDR2 YYNGEE. Trimming took 2 bases from V and 5 from J; bases not matched to a gene: 10. The CDR3 consists of 16 residues. CDR3 sequence (DNA): TGTGCCAGCAGCGTCGTCCGGGACAGGGGATTCCACGAGCAGTACTTC. Translating gives CASSVVRDRGFHEQYF.

The V call is TRBV4-1, the J call TRBJ1-5, with D hard to call. V lost 0 bases and J lost 0, with 12 bases in between. Germline CDR1 and CDR2: MGHRA and YSYEKL. CDR3 length equals 17 residues. The CDR3 is CASSQDRLKDSNQPQHF. In nucleotides, the CDR3 is TGCGCCAGCAGCCAAGACCGCCTAAAAGATAGCAATCAGCCCCAGCATTTT.

The chain uses TRBV30 and TRBJ2-3; 13 positions agree with TRBD2. The CDR3 spans 17 residues. Germline V gene sequence: CDR1 GTSNPN, CDR2 SVGIG (reference sequence). The junction had 7 bases not matched to a gene; V was cut back by 1 base and J by 3 bases. CDR3 DNA sequence: TGTGCCTGGAGTGCTATACGGACTAGCGGGAGTACAGATACGCAGTATTTT. Encoded protein: CAWSAIRTSGSTDTQYF.

Worth noting for this clone: Other DNA sequences in this specimen translate into the identical CDR3. V is TRBV6-6 and J is TRBJ2-5; D gene ambiguous. Trimming cost V 0 bases and J 4 bases, with 6 bases left between them. Germline-derived CDR1 and CDR2 are MNHNY and SVGAGI (reference sequence). CDR3 length: 13 residues. CDR3 nucleotide sequence: TGTGCCAGCAGTTACTCATTTGGAGAGACCCAGTACTTC. Its translation: CASSYSFGETQYF.

With regard to this clone: A far larger clone is a single base away, which makes a read error likely. This sequence joins TRBV5-8 and TRBJ2-5; D may be TRBD2 (6 bases). V was trimmed by 0 bases and J by 7 bases, leaving 13 bases between them. The length of the CDR3 is 14 residues. Germline V gene data show CDR1 as SGHTS and CDR2 as YDEGEE. The CDR3 nucleotides are TGTGCCAGCAGCTTGGAACGGGTGGGAGGGACCCAGTACTTC. This gives the protein CASSLERVGGTQYF.

Regarding this clone: A much larger clone lies one base from this, so it may be a read error. Distinct nucleotide sequences in the sample also encode this CDR3. V is TRBV5-1 and J is TRBJ2-2; TRBD1 matches 8 bases. There are 15 residues in the CDR3. Germline-derived CDR1 and CDR2 are SGHRS and YFSETQ. V trimming: 3 bases; J trimming: 2 bases; junction bases outside the gene matches: 3. The CDR3 sequence is CASSWDRPNTGELFF. The DNA of the CDR3 is TGCGCCAGCAGCTGGGACAGGCCCAACACCGGGGAGCTGTTTTTT.